The entry that follows covers one TCR beta chain sequence. Its antigen is as yet unknown. Stated time point: persistent/refractory GD, antithyroid drugs over 5 years with positive TRAb. The TCR library was prepared using RNA isolated from PBMCs. The data were obtained in a study of regulatory T cells in long-lasting Graves disease. Researchers made TCR beta libraries by using iRepertoire HTBI primers and running Arm-PCR on CDR3 regions. TCRdb reprocessed the multiplex PCR reads with MiXCR, giving one entry per CDR3 protein. The table has under 500,000 distinct CDR3 sequences, less than 25% seen once. Whole-study findings and limits: Newly diagnosed patients shared 850 to 1,000 public clonotypes; persistent patients shared approximately 2,700.

The sample here was peripheral blood mononuclear cells (PBMCs), taken when the disease was refractory, from a patient treated with antithyroid drugs. The source of this sequence is a female donor with Graves disease.

The CDR3 DNA reads as TGTGCCATCGGGGGAGTGGAGACCCAGTACTTC. Translating gives CAIGGVETQYF. The chain has TRBV10-3 and TRBJ2-5, with D perhaps matching TRBD1 or TRBD2 (5 bases each). The V end lost 8 bases, the J end lost 5 bases, and 9 bases lay between the germline ends. The CDR3 covers 11 residues. Germline V gene sequence: CDR1 ENHRY, CDR2 SYGVKD.